The sequence of this TCR beta chain was determined in a study of cytomegalovirus exposure and HLA in healthy donors. Background on the study: Tens of millions of unique TCRs from HLA-typed donors made up an early data release. Broader study findings: Associated with cytomegalovirus, according to the listing, were around 160 TCR beta chains.

Use of 60 Vbeta and 13 Jbeta primers characterized the PCR. The protocol was immunoSEQ multiplex PCR, while the TCRdb copy is restricted to in-frame clones and leaves out a portion. Among approximately 160,000 clones, over 70% were seen once, and the ten largest hold 6.5% to 9%. The table lists this clone with a count of one. Its antigen is not identified. This CDR3 is built from 12 residues. The germline CDR1 and CDR2 sequences are SGHTS and YDEGEE. V lost 2 bases and J lost 12, with 12 bases in between. The receptor's source is a woman in her 40s in good health and CMV-seropositive. The rearrangement links TRBV5-8 to TRBJ2-1; D gene uncertain. The sequenced material came from PBMCs. Written as DNA, the CDR3 is TGTGCCAGCAGCTTTCCCGGGTTTGCGCAGTTCTTC. It translates to CASSFPGFAQFF.